This T cell receptor beta chain comes out of a study of T cell responses to AZD1222 COVID-19 vaccine. Concerning this clone itself: Its antigen is currently unknown.

This table comes from immunoSEQ multiplex PCR, and its TCRdb copy is limited to in-frame clones, with some not included. Of about 42,000 clones in the sample, 70% to 90% are singletons; the top ten hold roughly 25%. Regarding the study as a whole: Spike was spanned by vaccine-associated CD4 TCRs, which were dominant at 160-218 and 743-854. It should be noted that donors were predominantly white British and more often female, and clonal diversity was possibly underestimated. Reportedly, close to half of spike-specific TCRs are directed against unmutated variant regions. Baseline testing showed seropositivity in only a handful of AZD1222 recipients.

Trimming cost V 7 bases and J 8 bases, with 17 bases left between them. The CDR3 length is 13 residues. Germline V CDR1 and CDR2: SGHTA, FQGTGA. The source was peripheral blood, collected 28 days after the second AZD1222 dose. This receptor was identified in an adult who received the AZD1222 COVID-19 vaccine. This chain joins TRBV7-3 and TRBJ1-2; TRBD1 is a possible D gene (5 bases). CDR3 in DNA: TGTGCCAGCACCAGATCACTAGGGGCCGGCTACACCTTC. Translated: CASTRSLGAGYTF.